This T cell receptor (beta chain) was documented in a study of T cells after posttransplantation cyclophosphamide. Clones were read by immunoSEQ multiplex PCR, and TCRdb kept only the in-frame ones, dropping some. The data contain approximately 32,000 clones, approximately 90% of them seen just once; the ten biggest clones take up 14% to 15%. CDR3 length: 13 amino acids. Trimming removed 3 bases from V and 4 bases from J; junction bases left unmatched: 4. Germline V gene sequence: CDR1 SQVTM, CDR2 ANQGSEA. Sequencing input: PBMCs. V is TRBV29-1 and J is TRBJ1-2; 8 nucleotides agree with TRBD1. The TCR comes from a woman aged 35 to 49 with a blood cancer, CMV-positive, and with a related stem cell donor. DNA of the CDR3: TGCAGCGTTGAGACAGGGGCTATCTATGGCTACACCTTC. Protein product: CSVETGAIYGYTF.